The 21 T cell receptor beta chains below come from one sample, sequenced in a study of blood T cell repertoires in COVID-19. Clones were sequenced by immunoSEQ multiplex PCR, and TCRdb holds only the in-frame ones, with some missing. Of approximately 150,000 clones listed, approximately 87% were seen once; the top ten hold roughly 4.3%. Sequencing used PBMCs or T cells enriched from blood (not recorded which). Receptors were obtained from a man in his forties or fifties in a cohort exposed to, infected with or recovered from COVID-19 (not recorded which).

The chain employs TRBV5-1 and TRBJ2-3; 10 positions agree with TRBD2. Germline trimming cut 4 bases from V and 0 bases from J; bases unmatched to any gene: 5. The germline V gene has CDR1 SGHRS and CDR2 YFSETQ. This CDR3 contains 16 residues. The CDR3 protein is CASSQTSGASTDTQYF. The DNA of the CDR3 is TGCGCCAGCAGCCAAACTAGCGGGGCTAGCACAGATACGCAGTATTTT.

The V and J genes are TRBV7-6 and TRBJ2-7; TRBD1 is a possible D gene (6 bases). The CDR3 loop spans 15 amino acids. Germline CDR1 is SGHVS and CDR2 is FNYEAQ. The V end lost 1 base, the J end lost 4 bases, and 14 bases lay between the germline ends. CDR3 in amino acids: CASSLDEDRIYEQYF. The CDR3 DNA reads as TGTGCCAGCAGCTTAGACGAGGACAGAATATACGAGCAGTACTTC.

V gene TRBV10-1 combines with J gene TRBJ1-4; 7 nucleotides agree with TRBD1. CDR1 WNHNN and CDR2 SYGVQD come from the germline V gene (reference sequence). The CDR3 length is 14 residues. J gave up 8 bases and V 5 bases, and 8 bases lay outside the gene matches. The CDR3 sequence: CASSSGGKNEKLFF. In nucleotides, the CDR3 is TGCGCCAGCAGTTCAGGGGGTAAAAACGAAAAACTGTTTTTT.

This chain uses TRBV19 with TRBJ1-4; D may be TRBD1 (6 bases). This CDR3 has 15 amino acids. V lost 3 bases, J lost 8 bases, and 16 bases lay in between. The germline CDR1 and CDR2 sequences are LNHDA and SQIVND (reference sequence). The CDR3: CASSMGKGTSEKLFF. The DNA for the CDR3 is TGTGCCAGTAGTATGGGTAAGGGGACAAGCGAAAAACTGTTTTTT.

The V and J genes are TRBV18 and TRBJ1-2; D is perhaps TRBD1 (5 bases). The CDR3 is made up of 14 amino acids. Trimming pared 0 bases from V and 7 bases from J, leaving 12 bases between. CDR1 is KGHSH and CDR2 is LQKENI in the germline V gene. CDR3 sequence: CASSPPEGQAGYTF. Here the CDR3 DNA reads TGTGCCAGCTCACCACCGGAGGGGCAGGCTGGCTACACCTTC.

The CDR3 reads CASSVARTGEFSGANVLTF. DNA of the CDR3: TGTGCCAGCAGCGTAGCTCGTACAGGGGAATTCTCTGGGGCCAACGTCCTGACTTTC. The chain uses TRBV9 and TRBJ2-6, with 7 bases that match TRBD1. J was trimmed by 0 bases and V by 0 bases; bases with no gene match: 9. The CDR3 runs 19 residues. Germline V gene data show CDR1 as SGDLS and CDR2 as YYNGEE.

This clone has only a few counts. The V call is TRBV10-1, the J call TRBJ2-7; D is possibly TRBD1 (6 bases). This CDR3 contains 13 residues. Germline CDR1 is WNHNN and CDR2 is SYGVQD (reference sequence). V was trimmed by 0 bases and J by 9 bases, leaving 12 bases between them. CDR3 nucleotide sequence: TGCGCCAGCAGTGAGTCATTAGGGGGACCGCAGTACTTC. This gives the protein CASSESLGGPQYF.

A remark on this clone: One end of the junction is discordant with germline, which a read error may explain. The CDR3 sequence: CASSRAGTSHIF. DNA for the CDR3: TGTGCCAGCAGTCGGGCCGGGACTAGCCATATCTTC. The rearrangement links TRBV6-5 to TRBJ2-1; 9 nucleotides line up with TRBD2. This CDR3 spans 12 amino acids. Germline CDR1 and CDR2: MNHEY and SVGAGI.

The rearrangement uses TRBV7-9 and TRBJ2-5; D is undetermined. The germline gives CDR1 SEHNR, CDR2 FQNEAQ (reference sequence). This CDR3 contains 15 residues. V was clipped by 1 base and J by 3 bases, with 12 bases between them. This chain's CDR3 is CASSLVFIIEETQYF. In DNA, the CDR3 is TGTGCCAGCAGCTTAGTTTTTATTATAGAAGAGACCCAGTACTTC.

This clone was recorded a few times. The chain joins TRBV4-2 to TRBJ2-1; 7 bases map to TRBD2. Trimming took 0 bases from V and 6 from J; bases not matched to a gene: 5. Germline V gene sequence: CDR1 LGHNA, CDR2 YNFKEQ. This CDR3 region has 15 residues. The CDR3 DNA is TGTGCCAGCAGCCAAGAAACCGGCGGGGGCAATGAGCAGTTCTTC. Amino acid sequence: CASSQETGGGNEQFF.

The chain couples TRBV27 to TRBJ2-1; D perhaps matches TRBD2 (5 bases). Germline loops: CDR1 MNHEY, CDR2 SMNVEV (reference sequence). The CDR3 has 16 amino acids. Trimming shortened V by 6 bases and J by 4 bases, and 19 bases separated the two germline ends. In DNA form, the CDR3 reads TGTGCCAGCAGCAAATCGCGGGTGTATAGTTACAATGAGCAGTTCTTC. It encodes CASSKSRVYSYNEQFF.

The rearrangement uses TRBV19 and TRBJ1-2; no clear D. The CDR3 runs 17 residues. Between the trimmed V and J ends, which lost 6 bases and 2 bases, there was a span of 22 bases. CDR1 is LNHDA and CDR2 is SQIVND in the germline V gene (reference sequence). The CDR3 nucleotides read TGTGCCAGTAGAGCCGAGTTTAAGTGGACTTTCAACTATGGCTACACCTTC. Residues: CASRAEFKWTFNYGYTF.

The gene calls are TRBV7-4 and TRBJ1-5; the match to TRBD1 covers 7 bases. CDR3 length: 15 residues. Losses at the gene ends were 3 bases for V and 4 bases for J; bases not matched to a gene: 6. The germline CDR1 and CDR2 sequences are SGHVT and SQSDAQ. The CDR3 spells CASSLGGQRNQPQHF. The CDR3 DNA reads TGTGCCAGCAGCTTGGGGGGACAGAGAAATCAGCCCCAGCATTTT. Combining the CDR3 with reference TRBV7-4 and TRBJ1-5 gives the whole variable domain GAGVSQSPRYKVAKRGRDVALRCDSISGHVTLYWYRQTLGQGSEVLTYSQSDAQRDKSGRPSGRFSAERPERSVSTLKIQRTEQGDSAVYLCASSLGGQRNQPQHFGDGTRLSIL.

The chain links TRBV9 to TRBJ1-5, with 7 bases fitting TRBD1. V lost 5 bases to trimming and J lost 2 bases; unmatched junction nucleotides: 7. The length of the CDR3 is 15 residues. Per the germline V gene, CDR1 is SGDLS and CDR2 is YYNGEE. Here the CDR3 DNA reads TGTGCCAGCAGTGTCGCCGGGACAGGCAATCAGCCCCAGCATTTT. Protein sequence: CASSVAGTGNQPQHF.

The chain has TRBV19 and TRBJ1-1, with 12 bases fitting TRBD1. The junction had 12 bases not matched to a gene; V was cut back by 8 bases and J by 5 bases. Germline-derived CDR1 and CDR2 are LNHDA and SQIVND (reference sequence). The CDR3 sequence is 16 residues long. The CDR3 sequence is CASGPGTGGWGTEAFF. For the CDR3, the DNA is TGTGCCAGTGGCCCCGGGACAGGGGGCTGGGGAACTGAAGCTTTCTTT.

This chain links TRBV24-1 with TRBJ2-3, with 10 bases that match TRBD1. Germline V gives CDR1 KGHDR, CDR2 SFDVKD. Losses at the gene ends were 0 bases for V and 2 bases for J; bases not matched to a gene: 1. CDR3 length equals 16 residues. CDR3 sequence: CATSDLGTGVTDTQYF. The CDR3 bases are TGTGCCACCAGTGATTTGGGGACAGGGGTCACAGATACGCAGTATTTT.

V is TRBV27 and J is TRBJ2-7; D not certain. This CDR3 is built from 14 residues. Germline values: CDR1 MNHEY, CDR2 SMNVEV (reference sequence). With 6 bases removed from V and 1 base from J, the gap between germline ends came to 13 bases. Here the CDR3 reads CASSPTSGSYEQYF. The CDR3 DNA sequence: TGTGCCAGCAGCCCAACCTCAGGATCCTACGAGCAGTACTTC.

The chain uses TRBV10-3 and TRBJ2-7, with D unresolved. The CDR3 runs to 12 residues. The germline V and J ends were trimmed by 4 bases and 4 bases, with 8 bases remaining between them. Germline V gene lookup returns CDR1 ENHRY and CDR2 SYGVKD. Here the CDR3 reads CAISGGQYEQYF. The CDR3 bases are TGTGCCATCAGTGGAGGCCAGTACGAGCAGTACTTC.

This rearrangement joins TRBV18 to TRBJ1-2; 12 bases are shared with TRBD1. Germline loops: CDR1 KGHSH, CDR2 LQKENI. The J segment lost 6 bases and the V segment lost 1 base, leaving 3 bases of the junction unmatched. This CDR3 region has 15 residues. CDR3 residues: CASSPRGDRGHGYTF. CDR3 coding DNA: TGTGCCAGCTCACCACGAGGGGACAGGGGGCATGGCTACACCTTC.

This chain links TRBV10-3 with TRBJ2-1; 10 bases match TRBD2. Trimming cost V 6 bases and J 6 bases; bases outside gene matches: 8. The CDR3 is 15 amino acids. CDR1 is ENHRY and CDR2 is SYGVKD in the germline V gene. The CDR3 spells CAISPGTSGVNEQFF. The CDR3 nucleotides read TGTGCCATCAGCCCCGGAACTAGCGGGGTCAATGAGCAGTTCTTC.

This clone was picked up one time. The rearrangement uses TRBV5-1 and TRBJ1-6; TRBD1 aligns across 12 bases. Germline values: CDR1 SGHRS, CDR2 YFSETQ. This CDR3 is built from 14 residues. Trimming took 4 bases from V and 7 from J; bases not matched to a gene: 0. The CDR3 DNA reads TGCGCCAGCAGCGGGACAGGGGGCAATTCACCCCTCCACTTT. This codes for CASSGTGGNSPLHF.